The clone carrying this T cell receptor beta chain was seen more than once but under ten times. Its antigen remains unidentified. Both iRepertoire HTBI primers and Arm-PCR of CDR3 regions were used to build the TCR beta libraries. Each CDR3 protein gets one entry after TCRdb re-called the multiplex PCR reads with MiXCR. The sample gives about half a million distinct CDR3 sequences, about 22% of which show up once; over 10% is in the top ten. Regarding time point: persistent/refractory GD, antithyroid drugs over 5 years with positive TRAb. PBMCs provided the RNA from which the TCR library was made. This record belongs to a study of regulatory T cells in long-lasting Graves disease. Across the study: Patients met the persistent Graves' disease definition after over 5 years of antithyroid drugs with positive TSH receptor antibodies.

The study, taken as a whole, reports: Between persistent patients, thousands of public clonotypes were shared, exceeding the 900 to 1,000 shared between new patients. When disease was persistent, TRBV28, TRBJ1-2 and TRBJ2-5 were the favored segments. Persistent Graves' patients showed a TCR diversity that was lower than that of newly diagnosed ones.

This CDR3 has 14 amino acids. This TCR came from a female donor with Graves disease. This rearrangement joins TRBV3-2 to TRBJ1-2; the table assigns TRBD1, which was not confirmed against the DNA. TRBV3-2 is described as a pseudogene. The sequences come from peripheral blood mononuclear cells (PBMCs), collected when the disease was refractory, from a patient treated with antithyroid drugs. Here the CDR3 DNA reads TGTGCCAGCAGCACGACAGGGGAAAGCTATGGCTACACCTTC. Translated, it gives CASSTTGESYGYTF.